The 3 T cell receptor beta chains listed next were all sequenced from one sample in a study of T cell clones after liver transplantation. The table came from immunoSEQ multiplex PCR; TCRdb's copy has only in-frame clones and leaves some out. The table lists 98,000 or so clones, 82% of them singletons. The material sequenced was CD4+ T cells from blood, taken before liver transplant. The receptor set was obtained from a human donor who received a liver transplant.

This clone was detected only once. The CDR3 protein is CASSRAVATNEKLFF. CDR3 nucleotide sequence: TGTGCCAGTAGTAGGGCGGTTGCAACTAATGAAAAACTGTTTTTT. The chain is built from TRBV19 and TRBJ1-4, with D hard to call. CDR1 is LNHDA, CDR2 SQIVND, per germline (reference sequence). The CDR3 consists of 15 residues. V was trimmed by 4 bases and J by 0 bases, leaving 9 bases between them.

V and J are TRBV27 and TRBJ2-5, with 7 bases aligning to TRBD1. Germline CDR1 MNHEY, CDR2 SMNVEV (reference sequence). The CDR3 has 17 amino acids. Germline trimming cut 3 bases from V and 0 bases from J; bases unmatched to any gene: 10. The CDR3 nucleotides are TGTGCCAGCAGTTTTTCCCCCCCGGGACAGTACCAAGAGACCCAGTACTTC. Protein sequence: CASSFSPPGQYQETQYF.

The V gene is TRBV6-1, the J gene TRBJ2-3; the D gene is possibly TRBD1 (6 bases). Per the germline V gene, CDR1 is MNHNS and CDR2 is SASEGT. This CDR3 is 12 amino acids long. V was pared by 6 bases and J by 6 bases, with 10 bases between. CDR3 amino acids: CASSYREDTQYF. The CDR3 DNA reads TGTGCCAGCAGCTACAGGGAGGATACGCAGTATTTT.